The 21 T cell receptor beta chains listed next were all sequenced from one sample in a study of control samples from healthy donors and cancer patients (dated by TCRdb to the early 2020s). The receptor library was made with the immunoSEQ multiplex PCR assay. TCRdb's version of the immuneACCESS table is confined to in-frame rearrangements and falls short of the full clone set. An unresolved V gene accounts for under half of the shortfall where checked; the remainder is of unknown origin. This sample comprises about 64,000 clones, more than 85% of them detected only once. The ten most abundant clones make up about 1.5% of the sample. Material: PBMCs. The origin of the receptors is a middle-aged man with colorectal cancer.

This chain uses TRBV6-1 with TRBJ2-1, with 15 bases fitting TRBD2. The CDR3 covers 16 residues. Germline CDR1 MNHNS, CDR2 SASEGT. V was clipped by 4 bases and J by 5 bases; unmatched bases: 3. The chain's CDR3 is CASSAGLAGGDNEQFF. CDR3 DNA: TGTGCCAGCAGTGCGGGACTAGCGGGGGGCGACAATGAGCAGTTCTTC.

Of note for this clone: The sample contains more than one DNA sequence encoding this CDR3. V is TRBV6-1 and J is TRBJ1-3; D uncertain. CDR1 is MNHNS and CDR2 is SASEGT in the germline V gene. Trimming took off 3 bases at V and 1 base at J, with 7 bases between the two ends. This CDR3 comprises 14 residues. The chain's CDR3 is CASSDGVSGNTIYF. In DNA form, the CDR3 reads TGTGCCAGCAGTGACGGCGTATCTGGAAACACCATATATTTT.

This chain links TRBV18 with TRBJ2-2, with TRBD1 identical over 7 bases. This CDR3 region has 15 residues. CDR1 and CDR2 from the germline V gene are KGHSH and LQKENI. With 3 bases clipped from V and 2 bases from J, the junction kept 3 bases outside the gene matches. This chain's CDR3 is CASSPDRTNTGELFF. The CDR3 bases are TGTGCCAGCTCACCGGACAGGACCAACACCGGGGAGCTGTTTTTT. Together with reference TRBV18 and TRBJ2-2, the CDR3 gives the full variable domain: NAGVMQNPRHLVRRRGQEARLRCSPMKGHSHVYWYRQLPEEGLKFMVYLQKENIIDESGMPKERFSAEFPKEGPSILRIQQVVRGDSAAYFCASSPDRTNTGELFFGEGSRLTVL.

This chain connects TRBV19 to TRBJ1-5, with D unresolved. CDR1 and CDR2 from the germline V gene are LNHDA and SQIVND (reference sequence). With 3 bases removed from V and 2 bases from J, the gap between germline ends came to 17 bases. The CDR3 has 17 residues. CDR3 sequence (DNA): TGTGCCAGTAGTATCCGAAGTCTCGTATCGGGCAATCAGCCCCAGCATTTT. This gives the protein CASSIRSLVSGNQPQHF.

This chain links TRBV7-2 with TRBJ2-5; 9 bases are shared with TRBD2. Losses at the gene ends were 1 base for V and 5 bases for J; bases not matched to a gene: 5. The CDR3 consists of 15 residues. Germline V gives CDR1 SGHTA, CDR2 FQGNSA. CDR3 nucleotide sequence: TGTGCCAGCAGCTTAGAAAGCGGGGGGAGTGAGACCCAGTACTTC. Its translation is CASSLESGGSETQYF.

The V and J genes are TRBV11-3 and TRBJ2-1; D uncertain. V was clipped by 0 bases and J by 9 bases, with 3 bases between them. There are 11 residues in the CDR3. Per germline, CDR1 SGHNT and CDR2 YENEEA. Written as DNA, the CDR3 is TGTGCCAGCAGCTTAGAAGTTGAGCAGTTCTTC. This codes for CASSLEVEQFF.

The rearrangement links TRBV4-2 to TRBJ1-4, with D unclear. The CDR3 length is 16 residues. The germline V gene encodes CDR1 LGHNA and CDR2 YNFKEQ. V was trimmed by 0 bases and J by 7 bases, leaving 15 bases between them. The CDR3 protein is CASSQDHTGAGEKLFF. DNA for the CDR3: TGTGCCAGCAGCCAAGATCATACGGGAGCGGGTGAAAAACTGTTTTTT.

V is TRBV19 and J is TRBJ1-4; 8 bases are shared with TRBD1. CDR1 LNHDA and CDR2 SQIVND come from the germline V gene (reference sequence). There are 15 residues in the CDR3. J lost 8 bases, V lost 3 bases, and 8 bases had no gene match. CDR3 residues: CASSIGQGMGEKLFF. For the CDR3, the DNA is TGTGCCAGTAGTATCGGACAGGGAATGGGAGAAAAACTGTTTTTT.

The chain employs TRBV5-1 and TRBJ1-6; 9 nucleotides match TRBD1. This CDR3 contains 16 residues. The germline CDR1 and CDR2 sequences are SGHRS and YFSETQ. The V and J ends lost 3 bases and 9 bases, in that order; junction bases with no gene match: 10. The CDR3 bases are TGCGCCAGCAGCTCCAGCTTTCTGGGACAGGGTTCACCCCTCCACTTT. As protein: CASSSSFLGQGSPLHF.

In DNA form, the CDR3 reads TGCAGCGTTAGAGGGGAGAAGAACACTGAAGCTTTCTTT. This gives the protein CSVRGEKNTEAFF. This rearrangement joins TRBV29-1 to TRBJ1-1, with D possibly matching TRBD1 (5 bases). CDR1 and CDR2 from the germline V gene are SQVTM and ANQGSEA. V lost 5 bases and J lost 1, with 11 bases in between. The CDR3 has 13 residues.

The genes are TRBV10-1 and TRBJ1-1; D might be TRBD1 (6 bases). The CDR3 spans 13 residues. V was clipped by 2 bases and J by 10 bases, with 14 bases between them. Germline CDR1 is WNHNN and CDR2 is SYGVQD (reference sequence). The CDR3 is CASSETGSLGAFF. The CDR3 bases are TGCGCCAGCAGTGAGACAGGGAGTTTGGGAGCTTTCTTT.

The J gene is TRBJ2-5, the V gene TRBV4-1; TRBD1 might be the D (6 bases). Germline V lookup: CDR1 MGHRA, CDR2 YSYEKL. The CDR3 runs to 15 residues. The germline V and J ends were trimmed by 3 bases and 2 bases, with 13 bases remaining between them. CDR3: CASSHTGLRQETQYF. The CDR3, as DNA: TGCGCCAGCAGCCACACAGGGCTGAGGCAAGAGACCCAGTACTTC.

This clone was counted between two and nine times. This sequence joins TRBV27 and TRBJ2-2; D remains ambiguous. The CDR3 has 12 amino acids. Between the trimmed V and J ends, which lost 2 bases and 4 bases, there was a span of 2 bases. In germline, CDR1 is MNHEY, CDR2 SMNVEV (reference sequence). CDR3 coding DNA: TGTGCCAGCAGTTTAGGCACCGGGGAGCTGTTTTTT. Encoded protein: CASSLGTGELFF.

The rearrangement joins TRBV13 to TRBJ2-2, with D possibly matching TRBD1 (6 bases). This CDR3 has 18 residues. The germline V gene has CDR1 PRHDT and CDR2 FYEKMQ (reference sequence). Trimming removed 3 bases at V and 5 bases at J, with 22 bases between. The CDR3 region is CASSFTGTLQVGTGELFF. CDR3 in DNA: TGTGCCAGCAGCTTCACCGGGACACTCCAGGTCGGGACCGGGGAGCTGTTTTTT.

J is TRBJ1-4 and V is TRBV3-1 (or the pseudogene TRBV3-2); D gene uncertain. CDR1 and CDR2 (germline): LGHDT, YNNKEL (reference sequence). V was pared by 2 bases and J by 7 bases, with 11 bases between. The CDR3 extends over 14 amino acids. The CDR3 DNA reads as TGTGCCAGCAGCCAACGCGGTGTAAGTGAAAAACTGTTTTTT. Translating gives CASSQRGVSEKLFF.

This rearrangement joins TRBV18 to TRBJ1-4; D might be TRBD1 (6 bases). V lost 4 bases and J 4 bases, leaving 13 bases between the germline ends. The CDR3 has 15 amino acids. Germline V lookup: CDR1 KGHSH, CDR2 LQKENI. The CDR3 DNA reads TGTGCCAGCTCACTTCGGTGGACAGATAATGAAAAACTGTTTTTT. Protein: CASSLRWTDNEKLFF.

This chain uses TRBV18 with TRBJ2-5, with 7 bases aligning to TRBD2. There are 13 residues in the CDR3. CDR1 and CDR2 (germline): KGHSH, LQKENI. Trimming removed 8 bases from V and 7 bases from J; junction bases left unmatched: 10. CDR3 sequence: CASRTGGEGTQYF. CDR3 nucleotide sequence: TGTGCCAGCCGTACTGGAGGGGAGGGGACCCAGTACTTC.

CDR3 in amino acids: CASSVANSPLHF. DNA of the CDR3: TGTGCCAGCAGCGTAGCGAATTCACCCCTCCACTTT. The J gene is TRBJ1-6, the V gene TRBV9; D call uncertain. Germline V gives CDR1 SGDLS, CDR2 YYNGEE. V was trimmed by 0 bases and J by 7 bases, leaving 2 bases between them. CDR3 length: 12 amino acids. The full variable domain, completed using reference TRBV9 and TRBJ1-6, is DSGVTQTPKHLITATGQRVTLRCSPRSGDLSVYWYQQSLDQGLQFLIQYYNGEERAKGNILERFSAQQFPDLHSELNLSSLELGDSALYFCASSVANSPLHFGNGTRLTVT.

The rearrangement uses TRBV6-1 and TRBJ1-5; tentative D call: TRBD1 (5 bases). This CDR3 comprises 19 residues. The germline CDR1 and CDR2 sequences are MNHNS and SASEGT. Trimming stripped 4 bases from V and 3 bases from J, with 25 bases between. The chain's CDR3 is CASSGHGDRLRQPNQPQHF. CDR3 nucleotides: TGTGCCAGCAGTGGGCACGGGGATAGACTAAGACAGCCCAATCAGCCCCAGCATTTT.

The V call is TRBV11-3, the J call TRBJ1-1; D possibly corresponds to TRBD1 (5 bases). V was clipped by 5 bases and J by 5 bases, with 24 bases between them. CDR3 length equals 17 residues. CDR1 and CDR2 (germline): SGHNT, YENEEA. This chain's CDR3 is CASSARGGRTRGTEAFF. The CDR3, as DNA: TGTGCCAGCAGCGCCCGGGGCGGGCGCACCAGAGGAACTGAAGCTTTCTTT.

The chain links TRBV2 to TRBJ1-2; maybe TRBD1 (6 bases). The CDR3 totals 15 residues. Germline CDR1 reads SNHLY; CDR2 reads FYNNEI. The ends were cut back, 7 bases at V and 6 bases at J, with 21 bases in the middle. CDR3 sequence reads: CASIKTGSPADGYTF. CDR3 coding DNA: TGTGCCAGCATCAAAACAGGGTCTCCTGCTGATGGCTACACCTTC.